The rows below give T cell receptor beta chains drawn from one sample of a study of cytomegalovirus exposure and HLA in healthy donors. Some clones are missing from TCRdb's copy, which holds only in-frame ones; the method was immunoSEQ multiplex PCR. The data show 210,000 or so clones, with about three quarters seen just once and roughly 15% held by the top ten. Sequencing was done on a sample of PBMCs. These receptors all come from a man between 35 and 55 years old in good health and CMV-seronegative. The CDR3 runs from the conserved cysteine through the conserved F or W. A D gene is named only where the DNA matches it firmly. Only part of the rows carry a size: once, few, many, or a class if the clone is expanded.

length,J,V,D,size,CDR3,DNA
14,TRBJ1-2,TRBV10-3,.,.,CAISETDRLDGYTF,TGTGCCATCAGTGAGACCGACAGGCTCGATGGCTACACCTTC
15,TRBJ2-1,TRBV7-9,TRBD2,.,CASSPGLAPYNEQFF,TGTGCCAGCAGCCCCGGACTAGCCCCCTACAATGAGCAGTTCTTC
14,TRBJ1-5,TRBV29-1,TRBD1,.,CSVRQGPSNQPQHF,TGCAGCGTTCGACAGGGCCCGAGCAATCAGCCCCAGCATTTT
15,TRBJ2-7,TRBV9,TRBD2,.,CASSVELAGPYEQYF,TGTGCCAGCAGCGTAGAGTTAGCGGGACCCTACGAGCAGTACTTC
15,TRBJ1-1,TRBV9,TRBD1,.,CASSVETGGGTEAFF,TGTGCCAGCAGCGTAGAGACAGGGGGTGGCACTGAAGCTTTCTTT
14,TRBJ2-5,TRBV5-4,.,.,CASSLIYFQETQYF,TGTGCCAGCAGCTTGATTTACTTCCAAGAGACCCAGTACTTC
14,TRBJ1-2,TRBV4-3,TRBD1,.,CASSQGTGGLGYTF,TGCGCCAGCAGCCAGGGAACAGGGGGGCTGGGCTACACCTTC
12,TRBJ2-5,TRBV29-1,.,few,CSVVGYGETQYF,TGCAGCGTTGTTGGGTACGGGGAGACCCAGTACTTC
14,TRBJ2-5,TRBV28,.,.,CASSVGTFQETQYF,TGTGCCAGCAGCGTGGGGACATTCCAAGAGACCCAGTACTTC
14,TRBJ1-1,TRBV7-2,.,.,CASSLTRGGTEAFF,TGTGCCAGCAGCTTAACTAGGGGGGGCACTGAAGCTTTCTTT
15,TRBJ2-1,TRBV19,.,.,CASSMGSGGYNEQFF,TGTGCCAGTAGTATGGGGAGCGGCGGATACAATGAGCAGTTCTTC
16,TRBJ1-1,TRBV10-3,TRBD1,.,CAINWTGRRANTEAFF,TGTGCCATCAATTGGACAGGGAGGAGGGCAAACACTGAAGCTTTCTTT
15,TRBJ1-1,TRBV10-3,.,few,CAISESIRENTEAFF,TGTGCCATCAGTGAGTCGATCCGGGAGAACACTGAAGCTTTCTTT
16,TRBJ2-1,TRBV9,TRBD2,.,CASSPFLSSGGNEQFF,TGTGCCAGCAGCCCATTTCTGTCTAGCGGGGGTAATGAGCAGTTCTTC
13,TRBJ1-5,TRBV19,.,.,CASSRGGNQPQHF,TGTGCCAGTAGCAGGGGCGGCAATCAGCCCCAGCATTTT
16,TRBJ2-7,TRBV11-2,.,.,CASSLTDVHTSYEQYF,TGTGCCAGCAGCTTAACTGATGTGCATACGTCCTACGAGCAGTACTTC
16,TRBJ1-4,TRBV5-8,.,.,CASSAQTGVLNEKLFF,TGTGCCAGCAGCGCTCAAACAGGCGTCCTTAATGAAAAACTGTTTTTT
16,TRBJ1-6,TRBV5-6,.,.,CASSLERGDGNSPLHF,TGTGCCAGCAGCTTGGAGCGGGGGGACGGTAATTCACCCCTCCACTTT
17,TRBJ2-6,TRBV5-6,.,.,CASSFAPRAGGANVLTF,TGTGCCAGCAGCTTCGCTCCCAGAGCAGGCGGGGCCAACGTCCTGACTTTC
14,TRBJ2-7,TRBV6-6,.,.,CASSYGREPYEQYF,TGTGCCAGCAGTTACGGTCGGGAGCCCTACGAGCAGTACTTC
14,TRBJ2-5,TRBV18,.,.,CASSRGQTLETQYF,TGTGCCAGCTCGCGCGGACAAACCTTGGAGACCCAGTACTTC
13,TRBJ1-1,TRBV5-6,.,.,CASSSYRDTEAFF,TGTGCCAGCAGCAGCTACAGGGACACTGAAGCTTTCTTT
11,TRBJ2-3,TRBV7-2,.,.,CASSSTDTQYF,TGTGCCAGCAGCTCGACAGATACGCAGTATTTT
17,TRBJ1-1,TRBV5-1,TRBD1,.,CASSFDYRGRRNTEAFF,TGCGCCAGCAGCTTCGATTACAGGGGGCGCAGGAACACTGAAGCTTTCTTT
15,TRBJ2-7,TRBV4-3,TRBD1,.,CASSRDRGSVYEQYF,TGCGCCAGCAGCCGTGACAGGGGCTCGGTCTACGAGCAGTACTTC
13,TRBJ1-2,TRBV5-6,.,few,CASSQRQHYGYTF,TGTGCCAGCAGCCAGCGGCAGCACTATGGCTACACCTTC
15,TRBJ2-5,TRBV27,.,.,CASSLYEAGRETQYF,TGTGCCAGCAGTCTTTACGAGGCAGGGAGGGAGACCCAGTACTTC
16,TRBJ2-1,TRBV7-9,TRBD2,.,CASSHRTSGGHNEQFF,TGTGCCAGCAGCCACAGGACTAGCGGGGGCCACAATGAGCAGTTCTTC
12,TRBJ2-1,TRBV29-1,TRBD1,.,CSVRDSPNEQFF,TGCAGCGTCCGGGACAGCCCCAATGAGCAGTTCTTC
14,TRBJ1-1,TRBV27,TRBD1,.,CASRRTGMNTEAFF,TGTGCCAGCAGACGGACAGGGATGAACACTGAAGCTTTCTTT
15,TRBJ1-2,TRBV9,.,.,CASTPSGTPGYGYTF,TGTGCCAGCACGCCCTCCGGGACACCTGGCTATGGCTACACCTTC
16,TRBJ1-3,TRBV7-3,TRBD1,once,CADQEGQSISGNTIYF,TGTGCCGACCAAGAGGGACAGTCGATCTCTGGAAACACCATATATTTT
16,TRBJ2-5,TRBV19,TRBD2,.,CASSLQRGGSVETQYF,TGTGCCAGTAGTCTCCAGCGGGGGGGCTCAGTTGAGACCCAGTACTTC
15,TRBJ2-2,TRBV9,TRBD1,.,CASSVARGRGGELFF,TGTGCCAGCAGCGTAGCCAGGGGGCGCGGCGGGGAGCTGTTTTTT